The 2 T cell receptor beta chains presented below share a single source sample, sequenced in a study of T cells in Graves' hyperthyroidism and ophthalmopathy. Amplification yielded TCR beta CDR3 regions, with RNA transcripts as the source. Researchers ran a first-round RT-PCR on the TCR CDR3 using the HTBI primer set. TCRdb ran MiXCR on the multiplex PCR reads and lists one entry per CDR3 protein. Here the sample spans about 740,000 distinct CDR3 sequences, around 15% being singletons. The sequencing sample was made of blood. The receptors stem from a woman aged 18 to 35 with Graves' hyperthyroidism.

The genes are TRBV7-9 and TRBJ2-1; D call uncertain. Trimming took 1 base from V and 4 from J, leaving 8 bases between them. The V gene's germline CDR1 is SEHNR and CDR2 FQNEAQ (reference sequence). This CDR3 is built from 14 residues. The CDR3 bases are TGTGCCAGCAGCTTAGATAGGCGTTACAATGAGCAGTTCTTC. Translation: CASSLDRRYNEQFF.

This clonotype was observed a few times. A much larger clone is a single base away; this may be a read error. The J gene is TRBJ2-1, the V gene TRBV7-8; 9 bases fit TRBD2. CDR1 SGHVS and CDR2 FQNEAQ come from the germline V gene. The CDR3 has 16 amino acids. V dropped 3 bases and J dropped 4; count of bases not matched to a gene: 7. The DNA of the CDR3 is TGTGCCAGCAGCTTTCCCCCTAGCGGGGATTACAATGAGCAGTTCTTC. It is translated as CASSFPPSGDYNEQFF.